This TCR beta chain was obtained from a study of chemoradiotherapy in HPV16-positive cancers. At the level of the study: Candidate HPV-specific T-cell clones and common TCR motifs came from functional assays in a couple of HPV16-positive patients. The study, taken as a whole, reports: During treatment, candidate HPV-specific clones and E7-related motifs expanded in tumor. For HPV16-positive patients, expanding HPV-responsive T cells associated with longer recurrence-free survival.

Here immunoSEQ multiplex PCR was the method, and the copy in TCRdb shows in-frame clones only, minus some. The sample includes thousands of clones, roughly 83% of them seen just once. As for this clone: Its antigen is not identified.

There are 15 residues in the CDR3. The germline V and J ends were trimmed by 0 bases and 4 bases, with 12 bases remaining between them. Germline lookup yields CDR1 SGDLS and CDR2 YYNGEE. The receptor comes from a human donor with HPV-associated anogenital cancer. Source: tumor tissue, taken from a patient who underwent chemoradiotherapy. The gene calls are TRBV9 and TRBJ2-3; D might be TRBD1 or TRBD2, each matching 6 bases. Here the CDR3 reads CASSVVGGLPDTQYF. The CDR3 nucleotides are TGTGCCAGCAGCGTAGTAGGGGGGCTCCCAGATACGCAGTATTTT.